Each of the 19 T cell receptor beta chains below was sequenced from the same sample in a study of sequential checkpoint blockade in melanoma. The treatment: randomized to nivolumab then ipilimumab (arm A) or the reverse (arm B). Profiling relied on immunoSEQ multiplex PCR, and the TCRdb table lists in-frame clones only, not all of them. This table has roughly 5,300 clones, 20% to 30% appearing once. The specimen comprised tumor tissue (inferred from file names), sampled from a patient given nivolumab and ipilimumab in sequence. The receptors were sampled from a human donor with melanoma.

This clone was recorded a few times. The chain combines TRBV6-8 with TRBJ2-3, with 9 nucleotides matching TRBD1. Germline V CDR1 and CDR2: MNHGY, SAAAGT. CDR3 size: 15 residues. J was trimmed by 4 bases and V by 5 bases; bases with no gene match: 7. CDR3 residues: CASSDPRTGADTQYF. CDR3 nucleotides: TGTGCCAGCAGTGATCCCCGGACAGGGGCAGATACGCAGTATTTT.

Ten or more counts support this clone. This chain joins TRBV11-3 and TRBJ1-2; no clear D. Trimming took 3 bases from V and 0 from J, leaving 8 bases between them. The CDR3 is made up of 14 amino acids. CDR1 and CDR2 (germline): SGHNT, YENEEA. CDR3 sequence: CASSFLQTNYGYTF. The CDR3 DNA follows: TGTGCCAGCAGCTTTTTGCAGACTAACTATGGCTACACCTTC.

This clone was detected a few times. The CDR3 DNA, read in part, is TGTGCCATCAGTGAGCTCGGTGGAGGTGAAGCTTTC. This sequence encodes CAISELGGGEAF. The full CDR3 reads CAISELGGGEAFF. The chain couples TRBV10-3 to TRBJ1-1; D not resolved. The read ends 1 residue shy of where the CDR3 ends; the end is completed using the germline J gene. The CDR3 totals 13 residues. Trimming cost V 2 bases and J 7 bases, with 11 bases left between them. The germline gives CDR1 ENHRY, CDR2 SYGVKD.

CDR3 DNA: TGTGCCAGCTCACCAGCCCTTCTACGGACAGGGGGCGCGGGGAGACTCGATGGCTACACCTTC. Translation: CASSPALLRTGGAGRLDGYTF. The chain links TRBV18 to TRBJ1-2; 11 bases align to TRBD1. The CDR3 length is 21 residues. Germline values: CDR1 KGHSH, CDR2 LQKENI. Losses at the gene ends were 2 bases for V and 6 bases for J; bases not matched to a gene: 23.

This clone was observed at least ten times. This chain connects TRBV7-4 to TRBJ2-1; D possibly corresponds to TRBD2 (5 bases). The CDR3 has 17 amino acids. Germline-derived CDR1 and CDR2 are SGHVT and SQSDAQ. Trimming pared 5 bases from V and 2 bases from J, leaving 19 bases between. CDR3 sequence: CASSQVRITGTYNEQFF. DNA of the CDR3: TGTGCCAGCAGCCAAGTCCGGATTACCGGGACCTACAATGAGCAGTTCTTC.

The chain uses TRBV28 and TRBJ2-2, with D perhaps assigned TRBD1 or TRBD2 (5 bases each). This CDR3 has 12 amino acids. V shed 7 bases and J shed 5 bases, with 8 bases lying between them. The V gene's germline CDR1 is MDHEN and CDR2 SYDVKM. The CDR3 coding sequence is TGTGCCAGCACTGAGGGGACCGGGGAGCTGTTTTTT. Protein product: CASTEGTGELFF.

This clone was counted many times. The chain combines TRBV11-3 with TRBJ2-7, with 8 bases identical to TRBD2. The CDR3 runs to 15 residues. Per the germline V gene, CDR1 is SGHNT and CDR2 is YENEEA. V lost 6 bases, J lost 7 bases, and 14 bases stayed unmatched. CDR3 residues: CASSYGLASSGEQYF. CDR3 nucleotide sequence: TGTGCCAGCAGTTACGGACTAGCCTCGTCGGGGGAGCAGTACTTC.

The chain is built from TRBV4-1 and TRBJ2-5; 11 positions agree with TRBD2. J lost 1 base, V lost 4 bases, and 5 bases had no gene match. The CDR3 totals 16 residues. CDR1 is MGHRA and CDR2 is YSYEKL in the germline V gene. The CDR3 spells CASSLLAGGPQETQYF. The CDR3 region has the DNA TGCGCCAGCAGCCTCCTAGCGGGAGGACCCCAAGAGACCCAGTACTTC.

The chain combines TRBV19 with TRBJ1-2; no clear D gene. CDR3 length: 15 residues. Trimming took off 5 bases at V and 1 base at J, with 14 bases between the two ends. CDR1 LNHDA and CDR2 SQIVND come from the germline V gene (reference sequence). The CDR3 region is CASSQQAAVNYGYTF. CDR3 coding DNA: TGTGCCAGTAGTCAGCAGGCGGCCGTTAACTATGGCTACACCTTC.

This rearrangement joins TRBV6-8 to TRBJ1-1; TRBD1 agrees at 10 bases. The CDR3 covers 16 residues. Trimming took 10 bases from V and 0 from J; bases not matched to a gene: 11. Germline lookup yields CDR1 MNHGY and CDR2 SAAAGT. As DNA, the CDR3 is TGTGCCATCAGGGATATGGGACAGGGGCTGAACACTGAAGCTTTCTTT. Translated, it gives CAIRDMGQGLNTEAFF.

The chain uses TRBV5-1 and TRBJ2-3, with TRBD2 matching 14 bases. The CDR3 loop spans 18 amino acids. Germline CDR1 SGHRS, CDR2 YFSETQ. Trimming took 0 bases from V and 1 from J; bases not matched to a gene: 4. The CDR3 reads CASSLGLAGGKGTDTQYF. CDR3 bases: TGCGCCAGCAGCTTGGGACTAGCGGGAGGGAAGGGCACAGATACGCAGTATTTT. The full variable domain, its missing parts supplied by reference TRBV5-1 and TRBJ2-3, is KAGVTQTPRYLIKTRGQQVTLSCSPISGHRSVSWYQQTPGQGLQFLFEYFSETQRNKGNFPGRFSGRQFSNSRSEMNVSTLELGDSALYLCASSLGLAGGKGTDTQYFGPGTRLTVL.

The gene calls are TRBV25-1 and TRBJ1-1; perhaps TRBD1 as D (5 bases). The CDR3 length is 13 residues. V was trimmed by 2 bases and J by 6 bases, leaving 10 bases between them. Germline loops: CDR1 MGHDK, CDR2 SYGVNS. CDR3 nucleotides: TGTGCCAGCAGTGAAGTGGGGGTCTCTGAAGCTTTCTTT. Its translation is CASSEVGVSEAFF.

By proportion, this clone is medium-sized (0.01 to 0.1%). This sequence joins TRBV11-3 and TRBJ2-7; 14 nucleotides match TRBD2. Trimming removed 3 bases from V and 4 bases from J; junction bases left unmatched: 2. This CDR3 is built from 15 residues. Germline CDR1 and CDR2: SGHNT and YENEEA. CDR3 coding DNA: TGTGCCAGCAGCTTGGGACTAGCGGGAGTATACGAGCAGTACTTC. Amino acids: CASSLGLAGVYEQYF.

V is TRBV11-3 and J is TRBJ2-1; a possible D gene is TRBD1 (5 bases). The CDR3 has 17 residues. Deletions cut 4 bases from V and 0 bases from J, with 16 bases between. Germline values: CDR1 SGHNT, CDR2 YENEEA. The CDR3 region has the DNA TGTGCCAGCAGCTCCCCCCGCCAGGGTGACTCCTACAATGAGCAGTTCTTC. Translated, it gives CASSSPRQGDSYNEQFF.

This clone was observed many times. The chain employs TRBV11-3 and TRBJ1-1; no clear D gene. Trimming removed 3 bases at V and 2 bases at J, with 10 bases between. This CDR3 is 14 amino acids long. Germline CDR1 reads SGHNT; CDR2 reads YENEEA. CDR3 sequence (DNA): TGTGCCAGCAGCTTCCCAGACGGTAACACTGAAGCTTTCTTT. Translating gives CASSFPDGNTEAFF.

CDR3 DNA sequence: TGTGCCAGCAGTCCCGTTGCTTGGACAGGGAAATTTGAAGCTTTCTTT. This sequence encodes CASSPVAWTGKFEAFF. The chain couples TRBV28 to TRBJ1-1, with 8 bases aligning to TRBD1. V lost 5 bases and J lost 7; bases outside the gene matches: 15. The length of the CDR3 is 16 residues. CDR1 is MDHEN, CDR2 SYDVKM, per germline.

The rearrangement uses TRBV14 and TRBJ2-1, with 14 nucleotides matching TRBD2. The CDR3 extends over 18 amino acids. Germline assignment: CDR1 SGHDN and CDR2 FVKESK. Unmatched junction bases numbered 8, after V lost 0 bases and J lost 7 bases. The CDR3 sequence is CASSQEYGLAGGGNEQFF. The CDR3, as DNA: TGTGCCAGCAGCCAAGAATACGGACTAGCGGGAGGTGGGAATGAGCAGTTCTTC.

In its sample, this clone is medium-sized. This sequence joins TRBV11-3 and TRBJ2-3, with 7 bases matching TRBD2. J gave up 1 base and V 5 bases, and 6 bases lay outside the gene matches. The CDR3 has 15 residues. Germline V CDR1 and CDR2: SGHNT, YENEEA. The CDR3 DNA follows: TGTGCCAGCAGCCCTAGCGGTGATGGCACAGATACGCAGTATTTT. It encodes CASSPSGDGTDTQYF.

There are many counts of this clone. This chain joins TRBV11-3 and TRBJ2-1, with D perhaps TRBD2 (6 bases). The germline V and J ends were trimmed by 8 bases and 0 bases, with 11 bases remaining between them. The CDR3 is 14 amino acids. Germline V lookup: CDR1 SGHNT, CDR2 YENEEA. In DNA form, the CDR3 reads TGTGCCAGCTGTCTAGCGAGCTCCTACAATGAGCAGTTCTTC. Translation: CASCLASSYNEQFF.